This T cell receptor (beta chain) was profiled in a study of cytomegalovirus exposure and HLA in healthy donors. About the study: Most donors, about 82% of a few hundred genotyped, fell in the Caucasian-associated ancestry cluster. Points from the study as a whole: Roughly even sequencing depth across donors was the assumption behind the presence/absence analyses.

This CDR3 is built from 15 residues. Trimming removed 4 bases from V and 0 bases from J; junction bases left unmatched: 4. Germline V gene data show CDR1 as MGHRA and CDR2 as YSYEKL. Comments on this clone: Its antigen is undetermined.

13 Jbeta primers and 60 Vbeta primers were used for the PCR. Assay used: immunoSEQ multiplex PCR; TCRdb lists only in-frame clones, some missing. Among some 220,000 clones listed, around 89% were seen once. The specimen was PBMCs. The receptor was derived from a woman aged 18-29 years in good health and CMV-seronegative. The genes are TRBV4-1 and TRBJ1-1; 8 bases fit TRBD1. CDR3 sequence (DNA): TGCGCCAGCAGCCTGGGGACAGGCATGAACACTGAAGCTTTCTTT. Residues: CASSLGTGMNTEAFF.